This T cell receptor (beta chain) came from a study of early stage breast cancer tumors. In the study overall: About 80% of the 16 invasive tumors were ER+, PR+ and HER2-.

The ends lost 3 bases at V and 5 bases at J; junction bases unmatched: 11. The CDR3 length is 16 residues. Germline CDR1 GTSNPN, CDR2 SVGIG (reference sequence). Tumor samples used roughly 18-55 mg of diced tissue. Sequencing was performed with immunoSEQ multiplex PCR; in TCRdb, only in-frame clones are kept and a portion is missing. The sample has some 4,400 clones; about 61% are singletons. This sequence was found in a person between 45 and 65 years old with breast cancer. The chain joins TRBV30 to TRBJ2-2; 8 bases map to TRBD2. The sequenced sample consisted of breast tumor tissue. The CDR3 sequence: CAWSRARGGRTGELFF. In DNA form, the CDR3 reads TGTGCCTGGAGCAGGGCCCGGGGGGGCAGGACCGGGGAGCTGTTTTTT. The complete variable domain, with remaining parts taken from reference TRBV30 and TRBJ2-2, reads SQTIHQWPATLVQPVGSPLSLECTVEGTSNPNLYWYRQAAGRGLQLLFYSVGIGQISSEVPQNLSASRPQDRQFILSSKKLLLSDSGFYLCAWSRARGGRTGELFFGEGSRLTVL.